This T cell receptor beta chain is from a study of shared clonotypes between healthy human individuals. Study-level information: Serving as donors were a couple of women and three men, whose ages spanned 18 to 49. Study-wide results and caveats: The study drew on few donors, limiting represented genetic and exposure-history diversity.

The authors loaded 200 ng DNA, 30,000 to 35,000 T cell genomes, into sorted-subset replicate PCRs. TCRdb's copy holds only in-frame clones and misses some; the assay was immunoSEQ multiplex PCR. The data hold roughly 1,500,000 clones, with 95% to 99% observed a single time. Comment on this clone: Its antigen remains unidentified.

This CDR3 has 19 residues. Germline assignment: CDR1 KGHSH and CDR2 LQKENI. V shed 0 bases, J shed 2 bases, and the junction held 10 bases outside the gene matches. The sequenced sample was naive CD4+ T cells sorted from blood. Regarding subset: CD45RA+ positively selected. The source is a man aged 25-45 years in good health. The chain is built from TRBV18 and TRBJ2-1; 10 bases fit TRBD1. CDR3 nucleotides: TGTGCCAGCTCACCACCAGGACAGGGGGTTCATTCAGCCTACAATGAGCAGTTCTTC. Amino acids: CASSPPGQGVHSAYNEQFF.